The rows below give T cell receptor beta chains drawn from one sample of a study of cytomegalovirus exposure and HLA in healthy donors. The repertoire was sequenced with immunoSEQ multiplex PCR; TCRdb's copy has only in-frame clones and lacks some. Of 90,000 or so clones listed, about 76% are singletons. The sequenced material came from PBMCs. The receptors here all came from a man aged 25-45 years in good health and CMV-seropositive. Each CDR3 is given with its conserved first and last residue. Each record gives: J gene, CDR3 length, V gene, D gene, clone size, CDR3 protein, CDR3 DNA. A D gene is named only where the DNA matches it firmly. Part of the rows lack a size; the others show once, few, many or a class for expanded clones.

TRBJ2-7,18,TRBV6-1,TRBD2,NA,CASSEEVSGGTTGYEQYF,TGTGCCAGCAGTGAAGAGGTTAGCGGGGGGACGACTGGCTACGAGCAGTACTTC
TRBJ1-5,15,TRBV21-1,NA,NA,CANRDRGDSNQPQHF,TGTGCCAACCGGGACAGGGGTGACAGCAATCAGCCCCAGCATTTT
TRBJ2-7,16,TRBV9,TRBD1,NA,CASSVAGTGVLGEQYF,TGTGCCAGCAGCGTAGCTGGGACAGGGGTTCTGGGGGAGCAGTACTTC
TRBJ1-5,12,TRBV7-2,NA,few,CASSLDDRPQHF,TGTGCCAGCAGCTTAGACGACAGGCCCCAGCATTTT
TRBJ2-7,11,TRBV20-1,NA,once,CSARAGYEQYF,TGCAGTGCTAGAGCAGGTTACGAGCAGTACTTC
TRBJ2-7,13,TRBV5-6,NA,NA,CASSSVAVYEQYF,TGTGCCAGCAGCTCCGTGGCAGTCTACGAGCAGTACTTC
TRBJ2-7,15,TRBV6-1,TRBD2,few,CASHQGLAVAYEQYF,TGTGCCAGCCACCAGGGACTAGCGGTGGCCTACGAGCAGTACTTC
TRBJ2-3,14,TRBV9,NA,NA,CASSTTPAPDTQYF,TGTGCCAGCAGCACGACACCTGCCCCAGATACGCAGTATTTT
TRBJ2-1,14,TRBV7-9,TRBD1,few,CSSSLITGVYEQFF,TGTTCCAGCAGCTTAATTACAGGGGTTTATGAGCAGTTCTTC
TRBJ2-3,15,TRBV7-9,NA,NA,CASSSQGGNTDTQYF,TGTGCCAGCAGCTCACAGGGGGGGAACACAGATACGCAGTATTTT
TRBJ2-7,17,TRBV4-3,TRBD2,few,CASSQGNSDGGAEEQYF,TGCGCCAGCAGCCAGGGGAATAGTGACGGGGGGGCAGAGGAGCAGTACTTC
TRBJ2-5,15,TRBV28,NA,NA,CASRPGQLGGETQYF,TGTGCCAGCAGACCGGGACAGTTGGGGGGAGAGACCCAGTACTTC
TRBJ2-7,13,TRBV30,TRBD1,NA,CAWSVQGTYEQYF,TGTGCCTGGAGTGTACAGGGGACCTACGAGCAGTACTTC
TRBJ2-1,16,TRBV7-9,NA,NA,CASSLVRVEGYNEQFF,TGTGCCAGCAGCTTAGTCCGGGTCGAGGGTTACAATGAGCAGTTCTTC
TRBJ2-1,16,TRBV6-6,NA,NA,CASSYSGSWGNNEQFF,TGTGCCAGCAGTTACTCGGGGAGCTGGGGAAACAATGAGCAGTTCTTC
TRBJ2-6,16,TRBV5-1,TRBD1,few,CASSLTGESGANVLTF,TGCGCCAGCAGCTTGACAGGGGAATCTGGGGCCAACGTCCTGACTTTC